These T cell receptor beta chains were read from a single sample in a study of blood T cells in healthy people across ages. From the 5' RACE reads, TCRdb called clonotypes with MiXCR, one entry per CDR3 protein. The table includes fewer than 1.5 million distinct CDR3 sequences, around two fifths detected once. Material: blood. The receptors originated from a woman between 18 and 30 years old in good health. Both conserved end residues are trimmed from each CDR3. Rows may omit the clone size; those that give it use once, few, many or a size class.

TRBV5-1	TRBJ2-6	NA	ASSLSVAASGANVLT
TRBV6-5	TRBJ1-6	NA	ASRASGLGVVSPLH
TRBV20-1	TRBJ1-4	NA	SAGQNNEKLF
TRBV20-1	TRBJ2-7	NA	SARTGESYEQY
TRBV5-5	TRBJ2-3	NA	ASSSLQGMDTRY
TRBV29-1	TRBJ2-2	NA	SAQGQPNTGELF
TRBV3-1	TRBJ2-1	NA	ASSPRGANNEQF
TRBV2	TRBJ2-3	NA	ASSDWLAGTSGTDTQY
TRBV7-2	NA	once	ASSPGPNNEQY
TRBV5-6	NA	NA	ASSQPGQGHYEQY
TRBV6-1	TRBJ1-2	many	ASSIRGLDGYT
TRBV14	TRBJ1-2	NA	ASSQSPSSSEVHGYT
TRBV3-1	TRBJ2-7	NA	ASSHEDRAYEQY
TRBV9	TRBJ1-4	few	ASSAREGLREKLF
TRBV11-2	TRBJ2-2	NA	ASSLDETGRYTGELF
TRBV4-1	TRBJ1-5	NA	ASSHSPREAPYSNQPQH
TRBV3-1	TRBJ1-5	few	ASSPRLYSNQPQH
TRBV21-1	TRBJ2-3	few	ASSPGLDGDTQY
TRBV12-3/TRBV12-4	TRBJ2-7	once	ASSLTRRGEQY
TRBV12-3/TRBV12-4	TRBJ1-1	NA	ASKDRGTEAF
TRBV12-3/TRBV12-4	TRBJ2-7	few	ASTQARTLSYEQY
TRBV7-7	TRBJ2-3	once	ASSPRPEDTQY
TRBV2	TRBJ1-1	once	ASTQDMNTEAF
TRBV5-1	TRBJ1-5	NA	ASSLTGFNQPQH
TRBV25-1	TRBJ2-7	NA	ASSEYWAGLAGYEQY
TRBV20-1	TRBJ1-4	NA	SATRGSFNEKLF
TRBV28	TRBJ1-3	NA	ASRRMSYGNTIY
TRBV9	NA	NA	ASSVVAGSQVEQY
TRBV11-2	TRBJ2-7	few	ASSLDAGSSYEQY
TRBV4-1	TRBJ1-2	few	ASSQDTVPGGYT
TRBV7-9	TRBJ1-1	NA	ASSSSNFRSRRAF
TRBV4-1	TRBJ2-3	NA	ASSQPEVLPSTDTQY
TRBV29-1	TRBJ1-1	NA	SVLDRGSGEAF
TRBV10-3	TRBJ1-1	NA	AISAGRENTEAF
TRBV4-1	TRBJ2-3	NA	ASSQPNRGATTDTQY
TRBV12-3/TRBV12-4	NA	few	ASSFDLGDYEQY